This T cell receptor beta chain came from a study of blood T cells in healthy people across ages. Study-wide points: Lack of knowledge of donor CMV status possibly confounded expanded clonotype changes. With unsorted PBMCs, a conclusive comparison of naive versus antigen-experienced cells was not possible. There were more naive CD4+ cells and higher diversity in long-lived donors than in aged donors.

A second PCR, run for roughly 7 to 12 cycles, used a sample-barcoded 5' primer plus a J-beta primer mix. Every cDNA molecule carried a tag from a template-switch adaptor bearing 12 random nucleotides. MiXCR, run by TCRdb on the 5' RACE reads, gives a single entry per CDR3 protein. The data contain about 1.7 million distinct CDR3 sequences, roughly 30% of them seen just once; the ten biggest clones take up roughly 8%. Germline V gives CDR1 WSHSY, CDR2 SAAADI. The CDR3 runs to 15 residues. After removal of 7 bases from V and 5 bases from J, the junction contained 14 bases not matched to a gene. This clonotype was recorded at least ten times. Its target is unknown.

The TCR comes from a woman aged 25 to 39 in good health. Sequencing used blood. This sequence joins TRBV10-2 and TRBJ2-7, with 7 bases aligning to TRBD1. The CDR3 coding sequence is TGCGCCAGCACTCCCCAAAGGGGGCTGATGGACGAGCAGTACTTC. It is translated as CASTPQRGLMDEQYF.